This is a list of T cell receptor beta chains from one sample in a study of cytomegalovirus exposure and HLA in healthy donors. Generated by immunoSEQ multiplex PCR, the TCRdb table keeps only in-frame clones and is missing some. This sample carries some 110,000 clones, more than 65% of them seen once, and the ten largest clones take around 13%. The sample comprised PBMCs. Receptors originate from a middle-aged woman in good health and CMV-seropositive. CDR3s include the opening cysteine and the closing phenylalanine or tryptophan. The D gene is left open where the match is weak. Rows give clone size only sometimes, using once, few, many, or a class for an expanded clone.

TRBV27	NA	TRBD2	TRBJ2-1	TGTGCCAGCAGTTTATCAGGGACTAGCGGGAGGCTCCGGAATGAGCAGTTCTTC	CASSLSGTSGRLRNEQFF
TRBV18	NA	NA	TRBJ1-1	TGTGCCAGCTCTTGGACAGTCCTTTCCATGAACACTGAAGCTTTCTTT	CASSWTVLSMNTEAFF
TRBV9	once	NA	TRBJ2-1	TGTGCCAGCAGCAGTAGCGGTACTACCTACAATGAGCAGTTCTTC	CASSSSGTTYNEQFF
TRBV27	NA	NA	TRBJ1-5	TGTGCCAGCAGCCGGATTGGGGGCAGCAATCAGCCCCAGCATTTT	CASSRIGGSNQPQHF
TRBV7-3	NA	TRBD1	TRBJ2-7	TGTGCCAGCAGCTTGGGACAGGGGAACCACGAGCAGTACTTC	CASSLGQGNHEQYF
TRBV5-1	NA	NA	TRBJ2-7	TGCGCCAGCAGTACAAAATCCGGACAGATAAACGACGAGCAGTACTTC	CASSTKSGQINDEQYF
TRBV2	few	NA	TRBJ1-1	TGTGCCAGCAGTAAGGACATCGACGGCACTGAAGCTTTCTTT	CASSKDIDGTEAFF
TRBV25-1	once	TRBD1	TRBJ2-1	TGTGCCAGCAGTGGGACAGGTTCCTACAATGAGCAGTTCTTC	CASSGTGSYNEQFF
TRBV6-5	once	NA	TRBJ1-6	TGTGCCAGCAGTTACTTGGCAGATTCACCCCTCCACTTT	CASSYLADSPLHF
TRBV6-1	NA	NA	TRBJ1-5	TGTGCCAGCAGTGGGCCCGGGGGACAGCCCCAGCATTTT	CASSGPGGQPQHF
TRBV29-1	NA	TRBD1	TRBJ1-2	TGCAGCGTGGAGACAGGGGGAGAAGGAGGCTACACCTTC	CSVETGGEGGYTF
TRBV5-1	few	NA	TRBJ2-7	TGCGCCAGCAGCCCCGGAGGAGGGATTGGATGGCAGTACTTC	CASSPGGGIGWQYF
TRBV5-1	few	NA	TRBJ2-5	TGCGCCAGCGCGGAGCGGAGGGAGACCCAGTACTTC	CASAERRETQYF
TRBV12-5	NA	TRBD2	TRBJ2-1	TGTGCTAGTGGTTTGGTACCCGATGGATTACTAGCGGGACGTCACAATGAGCAGTTCTTC	CASGLVPDGLLAGRHNEQFF
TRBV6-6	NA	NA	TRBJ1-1	TGTGCCAGCAGTTACCAGCGTCTCACTGAAGCTTTCTTT	CASSYQRLTEAFF
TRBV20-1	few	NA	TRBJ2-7	TGCAGTGCTCACAGGGTCCCCGAGCAGTACTTC	CSAHRVPEQYF
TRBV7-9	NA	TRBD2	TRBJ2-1	TGTGCCAGCAGCTCCCTCCGGCCCGGCGGACTAGCGGGATACAATGAGCAGTTCTTC	CASSSLRPGGLAGYNEQFF
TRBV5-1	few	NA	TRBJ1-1	TGCGCCAGCAGCTTGGGGACAGTCGAGAACACTGAAGCTTTCTTT	CASSLGTVENTEAFF
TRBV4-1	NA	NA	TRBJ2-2	TGCGCCAGCAGCCAAAACCTAGCAGGGGAGCTGTTTTTT	CASSQNLAGELFF
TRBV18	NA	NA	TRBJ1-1	TGTGCCAGCTCCCGACAGGAAAACACTGAAGCTTTCTTT	CASSRQENTEAFF
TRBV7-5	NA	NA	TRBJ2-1	TGTGCCAGAAGCTTAGATCACCCTAGCGGGAGTGATTATGAGCAGTTCTTC	CARSLDHPSGSDYEQFF
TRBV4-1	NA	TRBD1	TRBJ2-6	TGCGCCAGCAGCCAAGATCGGGGACAGGGGGCTGGGGCCAACGTCCTGACTTTC	CASSQDRGQGAGANVLTF
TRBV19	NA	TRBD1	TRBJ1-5	TGTGCCAGTAGTATGAGAGGGGGCGCGAAACAGCCCCAGCATTTT	CASSMRGGAKQPQHF
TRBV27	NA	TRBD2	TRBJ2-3	TGTGCCAGCAGTTCAGGAGCGGGAGTCACAGATACGCAGTATTTT	CASSSGAGVTDTQYF
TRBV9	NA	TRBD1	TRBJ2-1	TGTGCCAGCAGCGTAGAGGGGGCGTCCTACAATGAGCAGTTCTTC	CASSVEGASYNEQFF
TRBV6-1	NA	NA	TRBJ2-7	TGTGCCAGCAGACAACAGACCTCCTACGAGCAGTACTTC	CASRQQTSYEQYF
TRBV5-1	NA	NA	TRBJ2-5	TGCGCCAGCAGCTTGGGCTTTACTACTGATCAAGAGACCCAGTACTTC	CASSLGFTTDQETQYF
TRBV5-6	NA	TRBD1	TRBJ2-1	TGTGCCAGCAGCCTGAGGGGGCCTATCAGCTCCTACAATGAGCAGTTCTTC	CASSLRGPISSYNEQFF
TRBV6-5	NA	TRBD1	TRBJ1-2	TGTGCCAGCAGTTACCTGGGACAGGGGAAGTTCGGCTACACCTTC	CASSYLGQGKFGYTF
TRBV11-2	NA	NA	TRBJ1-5	TGTGCCAGCAGCGTAACGGGCAATCAGCCCCAGCATTTT	CASSVTGNQPQHF
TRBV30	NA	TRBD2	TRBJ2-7	TGTGCCTGGCTGTGGCGGGAGGGGGGCGAGCAGTACTTC	CAWLWREGGEQYF
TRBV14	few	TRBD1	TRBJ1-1	TGTGCCAGCAGCCCAGGGACAGCCTTGAACACTGAAGCTTTCTTT	CASSPGTALNTEAFF
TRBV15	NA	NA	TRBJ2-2	TGTGCCACCAGCATTACCAGGGGGGTTCTAACCGGGGAGCTGTTTTTT	CATSITRGVLTGELFF
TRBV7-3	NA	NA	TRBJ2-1	TGTGCCAGCAGCTCTTATGGGAGTTCTTTCGATGAGCAGTTCTTC	CASSSYGSSFDEQFF
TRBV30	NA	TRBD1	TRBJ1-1	TGTGCCTGGGAAAAAGACAGGGGCACTGAAGCTTTCTTT	CAWEKDRGTEAFF
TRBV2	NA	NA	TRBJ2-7	TGTGCCAGCGCCATCCTCGGGGAGCAGTACTTC	CASAILGEQYF
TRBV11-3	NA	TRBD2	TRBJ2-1	TGTGCCAGCAGCTTGGGCCCGGGACTAGCGGACTACAATGAGCAGTTCTTC	CASSLGPGLADYNEQFF
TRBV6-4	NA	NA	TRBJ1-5	TGTGCCAGTAGTTTTATAGGGGATATCAATCAGCCCCAGCATTTT	CASSFIGDINQPQHF
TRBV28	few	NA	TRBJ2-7	TGTGCCTGGGGGGAGCGGGCATACGAGCAGTACTTC	CAWGERAYEQYF
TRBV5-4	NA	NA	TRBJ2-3	TGTGCCAGCAGACCGACAGGCAGAGGAGATACGCAGTATTTT	CASRPTGRGDTQYF
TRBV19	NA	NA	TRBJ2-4	TGTGCCAGTAGTCCGCTCGAAGCTGTAGCCAAAAACATTCAGTACTTC	CASSPLEAVAKNIQYF
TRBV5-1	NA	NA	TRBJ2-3	TGCGCCAGCAGCTTGGGGCACGGGGTCGATACGCAGTATTTT	CASSLGHGVDTQYF
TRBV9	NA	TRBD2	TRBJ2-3	TGTGCCAGCAGCCCTGGAACAGCGGGAACAGATACGCAGTATTTT	CASSPGTAGTDTQYF
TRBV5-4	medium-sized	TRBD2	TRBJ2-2	TGTGCCAGCAGCTTGGAACTAGCGGGTGCCGGGGAGCTGTTTTTT	CASSLELAGAGELFF
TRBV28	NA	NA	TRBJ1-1	TGTGCCAGCAGTTCAGGCGGCAGGGTGAACACTGAAGCTTTCTTT	CASSSGGRVNTEAFF
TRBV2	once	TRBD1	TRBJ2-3	TGTGCCAGCCGACAGGGGGTTAGCACAGATACGCAGTATTTT	CASRQGVSTDTQYF
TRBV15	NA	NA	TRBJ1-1	TGTGCCACCAGCGGGCGGGTCCCCGGCACTGAAGCTTTCTTT	CATSGRVPGTEAFF
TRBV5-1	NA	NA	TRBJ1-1	TGCGCCAGCAGTATAGGCGGGGTAATGAACACTGAAGCTTTCTTT	CASSIGGVMNTEAFF
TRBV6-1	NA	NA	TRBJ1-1	TGTGCCAGCAGTGGCAGAGGGGGGGCCACTGAAGCTTTCTTT	CASSGRGGATEAFF
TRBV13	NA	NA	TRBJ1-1	TGTGCCAGCAGGGGCGGGGGGGGAGTAAAGGAAGCTTTCTTT	CASRGGGGVKEAFF
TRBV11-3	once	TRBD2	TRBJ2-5	TGTGCCAGCAGCCTGGGACTAGCGGAAGAGACCCAGTACTTC	CASSLGLAEETQYF
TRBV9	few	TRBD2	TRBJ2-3	TGTGCCAGCAGCTCCCGGGGGGTGGGCACAGATACGCAGTATTTT	CASSSRGVGTDTQYF